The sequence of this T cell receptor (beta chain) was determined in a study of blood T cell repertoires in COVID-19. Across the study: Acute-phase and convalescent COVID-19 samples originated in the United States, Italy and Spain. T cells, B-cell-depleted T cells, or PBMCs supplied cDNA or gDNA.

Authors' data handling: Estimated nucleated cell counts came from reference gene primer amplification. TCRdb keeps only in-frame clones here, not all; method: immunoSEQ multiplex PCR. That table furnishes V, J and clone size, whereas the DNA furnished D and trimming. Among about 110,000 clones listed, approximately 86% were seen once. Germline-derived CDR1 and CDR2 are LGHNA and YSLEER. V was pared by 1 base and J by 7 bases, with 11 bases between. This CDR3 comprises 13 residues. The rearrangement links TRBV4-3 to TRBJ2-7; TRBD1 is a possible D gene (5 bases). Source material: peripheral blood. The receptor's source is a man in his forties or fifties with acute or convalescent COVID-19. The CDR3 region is CASSQVRGGEQYF. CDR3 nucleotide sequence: TGCGCCAGCAGCCAAGTAAGGGGCGGAGAGCAGTACTTC.